The clone carrying this TCR beta chain was seen many times. The sample belongs to a study of T-cell reconstitution after alpha-beta-depleted transplantation in children. Trimming removed 6 bases at V and 5 bases at J, with 13 bases between. The CDR3 consists of 13 residues. Preparation of the TCRbeta library was carried out with unique molecular identifiers. Each CDR3 protein is one row after TCRdb ran MiXCR on the PCR reads. Of around 270,000 distinct CDR3 sequences in the sample, about 9.5% are singletons; the top ten hold 7.5%. The specimen was PBMCs, collected before TCRalphabeta/CD19-depleted stem cell transplant. V usage is TRBV12-3 or TRBV12-4 and J usage is TRBJ1-1, with a possible D match to TRBD1 (5 bases). This receptor was identified in a boy less than two years old with acute myeloid leukemia, due to receive a stem cell transplant. CDR3 nucleotide sequence: TGTGCCAGCAGCATCGCGGGGGGAACTGAAGCTTTCTTT. The encoded protein is CASSIAGGTEAFF.